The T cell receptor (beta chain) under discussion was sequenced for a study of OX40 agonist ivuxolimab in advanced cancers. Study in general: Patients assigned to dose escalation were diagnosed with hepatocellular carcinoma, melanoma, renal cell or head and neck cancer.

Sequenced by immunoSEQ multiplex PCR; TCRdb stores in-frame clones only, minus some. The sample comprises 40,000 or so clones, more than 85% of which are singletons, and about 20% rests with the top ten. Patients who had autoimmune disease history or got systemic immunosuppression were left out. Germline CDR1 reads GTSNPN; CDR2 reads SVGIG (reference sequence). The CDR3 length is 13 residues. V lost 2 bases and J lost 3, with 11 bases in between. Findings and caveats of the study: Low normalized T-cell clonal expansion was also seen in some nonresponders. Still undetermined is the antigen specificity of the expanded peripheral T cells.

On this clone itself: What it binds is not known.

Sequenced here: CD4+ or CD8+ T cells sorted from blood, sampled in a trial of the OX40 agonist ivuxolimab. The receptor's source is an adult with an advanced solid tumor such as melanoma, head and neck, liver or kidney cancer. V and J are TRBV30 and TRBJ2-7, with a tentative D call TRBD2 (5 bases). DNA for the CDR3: TGTGCCTGGAGTCGGGGAACCTACTACGAGCAGTACTTC. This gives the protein CAWSRGTYYEQYF.